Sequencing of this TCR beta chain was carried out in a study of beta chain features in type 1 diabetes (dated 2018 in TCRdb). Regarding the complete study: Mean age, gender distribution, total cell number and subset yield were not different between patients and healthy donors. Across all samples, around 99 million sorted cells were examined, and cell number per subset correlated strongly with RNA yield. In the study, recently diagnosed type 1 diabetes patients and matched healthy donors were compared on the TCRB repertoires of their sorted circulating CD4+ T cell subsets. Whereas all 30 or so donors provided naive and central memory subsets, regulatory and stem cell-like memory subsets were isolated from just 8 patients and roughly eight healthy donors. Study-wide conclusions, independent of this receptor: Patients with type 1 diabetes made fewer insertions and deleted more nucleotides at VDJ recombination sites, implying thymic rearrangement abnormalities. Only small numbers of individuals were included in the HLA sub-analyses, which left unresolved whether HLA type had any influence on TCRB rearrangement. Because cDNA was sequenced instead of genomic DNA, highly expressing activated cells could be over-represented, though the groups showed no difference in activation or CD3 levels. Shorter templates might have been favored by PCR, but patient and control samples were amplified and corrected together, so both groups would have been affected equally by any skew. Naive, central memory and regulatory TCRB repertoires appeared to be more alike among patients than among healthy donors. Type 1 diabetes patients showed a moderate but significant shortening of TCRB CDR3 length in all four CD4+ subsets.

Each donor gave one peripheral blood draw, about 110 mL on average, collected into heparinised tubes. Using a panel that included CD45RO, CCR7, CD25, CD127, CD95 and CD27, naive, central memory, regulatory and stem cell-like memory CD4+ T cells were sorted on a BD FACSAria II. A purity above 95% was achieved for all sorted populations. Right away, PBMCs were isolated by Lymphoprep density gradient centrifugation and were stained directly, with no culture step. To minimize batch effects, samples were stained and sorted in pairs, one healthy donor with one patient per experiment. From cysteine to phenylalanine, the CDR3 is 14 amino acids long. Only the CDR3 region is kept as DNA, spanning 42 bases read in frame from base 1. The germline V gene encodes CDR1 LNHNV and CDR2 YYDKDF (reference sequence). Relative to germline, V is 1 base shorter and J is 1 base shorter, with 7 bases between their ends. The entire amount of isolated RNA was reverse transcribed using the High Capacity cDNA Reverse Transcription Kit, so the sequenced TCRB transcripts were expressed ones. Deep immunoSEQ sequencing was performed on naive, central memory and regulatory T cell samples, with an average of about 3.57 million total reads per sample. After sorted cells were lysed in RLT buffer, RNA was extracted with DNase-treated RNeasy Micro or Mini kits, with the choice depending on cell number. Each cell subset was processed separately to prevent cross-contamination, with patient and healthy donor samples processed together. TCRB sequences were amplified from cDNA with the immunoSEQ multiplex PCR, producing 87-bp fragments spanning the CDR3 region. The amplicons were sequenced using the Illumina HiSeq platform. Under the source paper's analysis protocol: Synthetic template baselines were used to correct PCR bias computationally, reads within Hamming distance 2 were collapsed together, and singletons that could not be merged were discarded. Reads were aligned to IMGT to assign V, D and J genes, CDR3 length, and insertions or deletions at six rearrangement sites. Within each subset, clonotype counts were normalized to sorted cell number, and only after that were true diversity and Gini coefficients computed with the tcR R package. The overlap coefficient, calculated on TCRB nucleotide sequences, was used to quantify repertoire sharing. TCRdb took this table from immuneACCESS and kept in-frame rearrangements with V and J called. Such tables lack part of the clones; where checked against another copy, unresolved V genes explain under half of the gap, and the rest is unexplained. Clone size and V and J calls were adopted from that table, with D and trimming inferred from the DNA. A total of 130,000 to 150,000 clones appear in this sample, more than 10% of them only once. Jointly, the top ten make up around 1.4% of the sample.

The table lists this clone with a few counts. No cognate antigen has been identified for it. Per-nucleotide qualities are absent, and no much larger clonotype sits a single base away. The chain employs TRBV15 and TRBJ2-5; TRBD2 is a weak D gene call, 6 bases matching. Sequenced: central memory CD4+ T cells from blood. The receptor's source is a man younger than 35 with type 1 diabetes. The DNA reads TGTGCCACCAGCAGAGGCGGGGTCCAAGAGACCCAGTACTTC. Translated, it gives CATSRGGVQETQYF.